One T cell receptor beta chain is described in this entry. Antigen: not known. This CDR3 has 12 residues. Germline-derived CDR1 and CDR2 are SGHTA and FQGNSA. V dropped 5 bases and J dropped 5 bases, with 10 bases sitting between them. Profiling relied on immunoSEQ multiplex PCR, and the TCRdb table lists in-frame clones only, not all of them. This table holds 4,500 to 6,500 clones, roughly 70% found once. These data come from a study of immune cell composition in non-small cell lung cancer. Study outcomes and limitations: No significant correlation existed between pack-years smoked and tumour clonality.

V usage is TRBV7-2 and J usage is TRBJ2-7; the D gene is possibly TRBD1 (6 bases). The source of this sequence is a human donor with non-small cell lung cancer. Sequences were obtained from lung tumor tissue. CDR3 amino acids: CASSINRDEQYF. The CDR3 region has the DNA TGTGCCAGCAGCATTAACAGGGACGAGCAGTACTTC.